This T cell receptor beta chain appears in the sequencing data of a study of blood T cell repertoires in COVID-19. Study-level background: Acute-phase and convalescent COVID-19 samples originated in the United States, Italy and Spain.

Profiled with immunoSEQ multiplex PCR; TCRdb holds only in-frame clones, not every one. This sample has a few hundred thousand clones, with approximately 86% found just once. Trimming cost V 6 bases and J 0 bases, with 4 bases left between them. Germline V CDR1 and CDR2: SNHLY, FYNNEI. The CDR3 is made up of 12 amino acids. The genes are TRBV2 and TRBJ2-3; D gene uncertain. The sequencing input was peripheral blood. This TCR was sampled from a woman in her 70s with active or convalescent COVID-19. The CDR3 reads CASRASTDTQYF. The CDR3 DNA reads TGTGCCAGCAGGGCTAGCACAGATACGCAGTATTTT.